This T cell receptor beta chain was recovered during a study of cytomegalovirus exposure and HLA in healthy donors. At the level of the study: A later analysis reported the same platform for the 90 to 150 validation repertoires and the 666 first-cohort repertoires. Study outcomes and limitations: In vitro experiments confirmed that three CMV-associated chains were specific for CMV antigens. Some TCR beta chains (roughly 160 of them) were listed as cytomegalovirus-associated. Using the classifier, cytomegalovirus status was reportedly diagnosed with high specificity and sensitivity.

The table came from immunoSEQ multiplex PCR; TCRdb's copy has only in-frame clones and leaves some out. The sample lists over 200,000 clones; less than 90% were seen once. As for this clone: No antigen is known for it.

Per the germline V gene, CDR1 is SNHLY and CDR2 is FYNNEI. J was trimmed by 8 bases and V by 6 bases; bases with no gene match: 4. The length of the CDR3 is 12 residues. This clonotype was obtained from a woman younger than 30 in good health and CMV-seronegative. Sequenced input: PBMCs. The V gene is TRBV2, the J gene TRBJ2-3; TRBD2 matches 8 bases. The DNA for the CDR3 is TGTGCCAGCAGGGCCGGACTAGCTACGCAGTATTTT. This encodes CASRAGLATQYF.